The clone carrying this TCR beta chain has ten or more counts. The data were obtained in a study of early T cells in non-severe SARS-CoV-2 infection. Study-wide context: The chains were unpaired, and the sequenced material was bulk RNA from unsorted whole blood.

TCRdb reprocessed the 5' RACE reads via MiXCR and lists one record per CDR3 protein. The profile covers more than 35,000 distinct CDR3 sequences, with 3.5% to 5% appearing a single time and 15% to 20% taken by the ten largest. Trimming stripped 2 bases from V and 6 bases from J, with 11 bases between. Germline CDR1 KGHSH, CDR2 LQKENI. The CDR3 runs 15 residues. V is TRBV18 and J is TRBJ1-6; D might be TRBD1 (6 bases). The sample was whole blood. This receptor was taken from an adult who was a healthcare worker with PCR-confirmed SARS-CoV-2 infection or an uninfected control (not recorded which). The chain's CDR3 is CASSPSVDSNSPLHF. CDR3 nucleotide sequence: TGTGCCAGCTCACCAAGTGTGGACAGTAATTCACCCCTCCACTTT. The full variable domain, completed using reference TRBV18 and TRBJ1-6, is NAGVMQNPRHLVRRRGQEARLRCSPMKGHSHVYWYRQLPEEGLKFMVYLQKENIIDESGMPKERFSAEFPKEGPSILRIQQVVRGDSAAYFCASSPSVDSNSPLHFGNGTRLTVT.